Below are 16 T cell receptor beta chains sequenced from a single sample in a study of blood T cell repertoires in COVID-19. Generated by immunoSEQ multiplex PCR, the TCRdb table keeps only in-frame clones and is missing some. The sample shows some 230,000 clones, approximately 84% of them seen only once. Material for sequencing was peripheral blood. These receptors were collected from a young woman who had recovered from COVID-19.

This rearrangement joins TRBV7-9 to TRBJ1-3, with 11 bases identical to TRBD1. CDR1 is SEHNR, CDR2 FQNEAQ, per germline (reference sequence). The length of the CDR3 is 19 residues. V gave up 2 bases and J gave up 0 bases; unmatched junction bases: 9. The chain's CDR3 is CASSLQGQGATISGNTIYF. CDR3 DNA: TGTGCCAGCAGCTTACAAGGACAGGGGGCTACAATCTCTGGAAACACCATATATTTT.

This clone was counted many times. This sample includes further DNA sequences coding for the same CDR3. The V gene is TRBV4-1, the J gene TRBJ2-5, with TRBD2 matching 9 bases. Germline loops: CDR1 MGHRA, CDR2 YSYEKL. The CDR3 runs 16 residues. Trimming took 1 base from V and 1 from J; bases not matched to a gene: 4. The CDR3 protein is CASSQGLAETQETQYF. In DNA form, the CDR3 reads TGCGCCAGCAGCCAAGGACTAGCGGAGACCCAAGAGACCCAGTACTTC.

This rearrangement joins TRBV15 to TRBJ2-2; 8 bases match TRBD2. The CDR3 covers 16 residues. V shed 5 bases, J shed 0 bases, and the junction held 5 bases outside the gene matches. The germline V gene has CDR1 LNHNV and CDR2 YYDKDF (reference sequence). The CDR3 reads CATSGRGLANTGELFF. CDR3 in DNA: TGTGCCACCAGCGGGAGGGGACTAGCGAACACCGGGGAGCTGTTTTTT.

The rearrangement uses TRBV5-4 and TRBJ2-7; D perhaps matches TRBD1 (6 bases). The ends were cut back, 4 bases at V and 6 bases at J, with 11 bases in the middle. Looked up from germline, CDR1 is SGHNT and CDR2 is YYREEE (reference sequence). CDR3 size: 12 residues. This CDR3 is CASSEGDLEQYF. The CDR3 DNA is TGTGCCAGCAGCGAGGGGGATCTCGAGCAGTACTTC. Full variable domain (rest looked up from reference TRBV5-4 and TRBJ2-7): ETGVTQSPTHLIKTRGQQVTLRCSSQSGHNTVSWYQQALGQGPQFIFQYYREEENGRGNFPPRFSGLQFPNYSSELNVNALELDDSALYLCASSEGDLEQYFGPGTRLTVT.

DNA of the CDR3: TGCAGTGCTAGTAGGGACAGGGGGAATGAAAAACTGTTTTTT. Protein sequence: CSASRDRGNEKLFF. The chain links TRBV20-1 to TRBJ1-4; 11 bases match TRBD1. Trimming cost V 3 bases and J 5 bases; bases outside gene matches: 2. The CDR3 length is 14 residues. CDR1 DFQATT and CDR2 SNEGSKA come from the germline V gene (reference sequence).

The rearrangement joins TRBV7-9 to TRBJ1-5, with D unclear. V dropped 0 bases and J dropped 7 bases, with 4 bases sitting between them. The CDR3 extends over 12 amino acids. Germline V gene data show CDR1 as SEHNR and CDR2 as FQNEAQ (reference sequence). CDR3 bases: TGTGCCAGCAGCTTAGCGCGGCAGCCCCAGCATTTT. Protein product: CASSLARQPQHF.

The V call is TRBV29-1, the J call TRBJ2-2; 7 bases are a match to TRBD1. The V gene end was trimmed by 4 bases and the J gene end by 6 bases; junction bases not matched to a gene: 2. From germline, CDR1 is SQVTM and CDR2 ANQGSEA. The CDR3 is made up of 12 amino acids. The CDR3 nucleotides read TGCAGCGTTGCCCAGGGGGCCGGGGAGCTGTTTTTT. Protein: CSVAQGAGELFF.

This clone was counted a few times. V and J are TRBV5-1 and TRBJ2-7, with TRBD2 as a possible D gene (6 bases). Germline V gives CDR1 SGHRS, CDR2 YFSETQ. Between the trimmed V and J ends, which lost 0 bases and 5 bases, there was a span of 12 bases. This CDR3 contains 14 residues. CDR3 DNA: TGCGCCAGCAGCTTGGATGGCAGGGAGGACGAGCAGTACTTC. It is translated as CASSLDGREDEQYF. The full variable domain, rest sourced from reference TRBV5-1 and TRBJ2-7, is KAGVTQTPRYLIKTRGQQVTLSCSPISGHRSVSWYQQTPGQGLQFLFEYFSETQRNKGNFPGRFSGRQFSNSRSEMNVSTLELGDSALYLCASSLDGREDEQYFGPGTRLTVT.

The chain combines TRBV3-1 (or the pseudogene TRBV3-2) with TRBJ2-3; 11 bases map to TRBD2. Trimming cost V 5 bases and J 2 bases; bases outside gene matches: 15. The CDR3 is made up of 19 amino acids. Germline loops: CDR1 LGHDT, CDR2 YNNKEL (reference sequence). The chain's CDR3 is CASSWGGLAVRGATDTQYF. The DNA of the CDR3 is TGTGCCAGCAGCTGGGGGGGACTAGCGGTGAGAGGAGCCACAGATACGCAGTATTTT.

The gene calls are TRBV5-1 and TRBJ1-2; possibly TRBD1 for D (6 bases). The CDR3 is 15 residues long. Germline CDR1 is SGHRS and CDR2 is YFSETQ. Trimming removed 0 bases from V and 3 bases from J, with 12 bases in between. The DNA for the CDR3 is TGCGCCAGCAGCTTGGACTCCCAGGGGCACTATGGCTACACCTTC. Translated: CASSLDSQGHYGYTF.

The rearrangement joins TRBV29-1 to TRBJ2-7, with D perhaps TRBD2 (6 bases). Germline values: CDR1 SQVTM, CDR2 ANQGSEA. CDR3 size: 11 residues. The CDR3 DNA follows: TGCACCGCCGGGACTCCGTACGAGCAGTACTTC. It yields the protein CTAGTPYEQYF.

As DNA, the CDR3 is TGTGCCAGCAGCCTTACTACCGGGACTAGCGGTCATGGGAACGAGCAGTACTTC. It encodes CASSLTTGTSGHGNEQYF. V usage is TRBV9 and J usage is TRBJ2-7; 11 bases align to TRBD2. V dropped 4 bases and J dropped 5; count of bases not matched to a gene: 17. The CDR3 loop spans 18 amino acids. Germline V gene data show CDR1 as SGDLS and CDR2 as YYNGEE.

This clone was recorded once. The chain couples TRBV9 to TRBJ2-1; 11 bases line up with TRBD2. The CDR3 runs to 17 residues. V lost 4 bases and J lost 3; bases outside the gene matches: 9. Germline CDR1 and CDR2: SGDLS and YYNGEE. The CDR3 spells CASSYSPLAGVYNEQFF. The CDR3 bases are TGTGCCAGCAGCTACTCTCCACTAGCGGGGGTCTACAATGAGCAGTTCTTC.

CDR3 sequence reads: CASSSSGTGVGYTF. The CDR3 DNA reads as TGTGCCAGCAGCTCGTCTGGGACAGGGGTTGGCTACACCTTC. The chain combines TRBV7-3 with TRBJ1-2; 10 positions match TRBD1. The J segment lost 7 bases and the V segment lost 4 bases, leaving 6 bases of the junction unmatched. CDR3 length: 14 amino acids. CDR1 is SGHTA, CDR2 FQGTGA, per germline.

The V gene is TRBV6-1, the J gene TRBJ1-5; D gene uncertain. From germline, CDR1 is MNHNS and CDR2 SASEGT. Trimming left V 3 bases short and J 5 bases short, with 11 bases between. This CDR3 comprises 14 residues. CDR3: CASSEIGLDQPQHF. CDR3 coding DNA: TGTGCCAGCAGTGAGATCGGTTTAGATCAGCCCCAGCATTTT.

The chain links TRBV2 to TRBJ2-7; the D gene is possibly TRBD1 (6 bases). This CDR3 is 15 amino acids long. Germline CDR1 reads SNHLY; CDR2 reads FYNNEI. The V and J ends lost 5 bases and 1 base respectively, with 15 bases between them. The CDR3 protein is CASSSSRQASYEQYF. For the CDR3, the DNA is TGTGCCAGCAGTAGCTCCCGACAGGCATCCTACGAGCAGTACTTC.